The sequence of this T cell receptor (beta chain) was determined in a study of Graves' ophthalmopathy and Graves' hyperthyroidism. Study findings and constraints: A 13-signature model separated ophthalmopathy from stable hyperthyroidism, approximately 87% sensitivity, 75% to 84% specificity. In blood, most expanded thyroid clonotypes above 0.001 frequency were also detected.

The V and J ends lost 0 bases and 7 bases respectively, with 15 bases between them. The length of the CDR3 is 16 residues. The germline CDR1 and CDR2 sequences are MGHRA and YSYEKL. The TCR beta CDR3 regions underwent amplification from RNA transcripts. First-round RT-PCR used HTBI primers; second-round multiplex PCR followed. One entry per CDR3 protein results from TCRdb running MiXCR on the multiplex PCR reads. The sample has roughly 1.1 million distinct CDR3 sequences; approximately 35% are singletons. With respect to this clonotype: Its antigen is undetermined.

Hyperthyroidism was new, under 2 months, in patients aged 18 to 65. Certain patients were not enrolled. These were patients with other autoimmune diseases, uncontrolled infections, pregnancy or lactation. This receptor was taken from an adult man with Graves' hyperthyroidism. Specimen: peripheral blood or thyroid tissue (not recorded which). The chain has TRBV4-1 and TRBJ1-4; possible D gene TRBD1, 6 bases. For the CDR3, the DNA is TGCGCCAGCAGCCAAGATCTGCTGGGACAAACTGAAAAACTGTTTTTT. Translating it yields CASSQDLLGQTEKLFF.